The clone carrying this T cell receptor beta chain was counted at least ten times. Its antigen is still unknown. This record belongs to a study of T cells after yellow fever vaccination. A process of 5'RACE template switching, which added a universal primer site and UMIs, was used to make TCR cDNA. TCRdb called the 5' RACE reads again in MiXCR, with one record for every CDR3 protein. Of some 240,000 distinct CDR3 sequences listed, about 3.9% are singletons. Regarding the study as a whole: Abundant clonotypes from the bulk population could have been carried over as contaminants into FACS-sorted repertoires. Some clonotypes were seen in both the CD4 and the CD8 compartments. These made up a small share and likely arose from convergent recombination. By day 5 rather than day 15, the secondary response had peaked, though it was weaker.

The CDR3 extends over 19 amino acids. Germline CDR1 and CDR2: MGHRA and YSYEKL. The trim removed 1 base at V and 6 bases at J, leaving 18 bases unmatched. This specimen was PBMCs, taken 15 days after the yellow fever booster vaccination. The chain recombines TRBV4-1 with TRBJ2-3; 8 nucleotides agree with TRBD1. The source of this sequence is a man younger than 35 who received the YFV17D yellow fever vaccine. The CDR3 is CASSQGAPGQVARVDTQYF. The CDR3 bases are TGCGCCAGCAGCCAAGGGGCGCCGGGACAGGTTGCAAGAGTGGATACGCAGTATTTT.